The entry that follows covers one T cell receptor (beta chain) sequence. Its cognate antigen is unknown. TCRdb ran MiXCR on the RT-PCR reads and lists one entry per CDR3 protein. The sample has about 480,000 distinct CDR3 sequences; 13% are singletons. The data derive from a study of response to subunit inactivated influenza vaccine. Germline V gene lookup returns CDR1 MDHEN and CDR2 SYDVKM. V dropped 4 bases and J dropped 9 bases, with 10 bases sitting between them. This CDR3 region has 12 residues. The study, taken as a whole, reports: T cells newly recruited by each seasonal influenza vaccination are few, the authors suggested.

The V call is TRBV28, the J call TRBJ2-1; D is unclear. The specimen was PBMCs from blood, collected 35 to 45 days after vaccination. This receptor was taken from a man in his fifties who received an inactivated influenza vaccine. The CDR3 bases are TGTGCCAGCAGTTACGTGGGTTTTGAGCAGTTCTTC. This codes for CASSYVGFEQFF.